The 14 T cell receptor beta chains below all came from one sample that was sequenced in a study of PD-1 blockade in classical Hodgkin lymphoma (TCRdb year 2020). Receptor libraries were prepared by the immunoSEQ multiplex PCR assay. In TCRdb, the immuneACCESS table is reduced to in-frame sequences with V and J assigned. These tables do not hold every clone; where another copy was compared, an unresolved V gene accounts for under half, and the others remain unexplained. Across this sample there are about 32,000 clones, with about 81% seen only once. Jointly, the top ten make up about 18% of the sample. The meaning of the sample's time point label: cycle 4 day 1 (C4D1), after around six weeks of nivolumab. Relapse after autologous stem cell transplantation had occurred in all trial patients, and cohorts A, B and C were distinguished by prior brentuximab vedotin exposure. The sample here was peripheral blood mononuclear cells (PBMCs), taken before the fourth cycle of nivolumab. The receptors stem from a human donor with classical Hodgkin lymphoma.

The chain couples TRBV2 to TRBJ2-5; 11 bases are a match to TRBD2. Germline assignment: CDR1 SNHLY and CDR2 FYNNEI. This CDR3 has 17 amino acids. With 4 bases clipped from V and 3 bases from J, the junction kept 10 bases outside the gene matches. Here the CDR3 reads CASSGTSGLLIKETQYF. CDR3 nucleotides: TGTGCCAGCAGTGGGACTAGCGGGCTCCTTATAAAAGAGACCCAGTACTTC.

The chain links TRBV5-1 to TRBJ2-1, with TRBD1 matching over 8 bases. The CDR3 is 16 amino acids. V lost 7 bases, J lost 1 base, and 10 bases stayed unmatched. Germline V lookup: CDR1 SGHRS, CDR2 YFSETQ. The CDR3 DNA reads TGCGCCAGCGGACTGCAGGGGGCTAGGTCCTACAATGAGCAGTTCTTC. Amino acids: CASGLQGARSYNEQFF.

V usage is TRBV4-1 and J usage is TRBJ1-1; D is undetermined. V lost 4 bases, J lost 5 bases, and 11 bases lay in between. This CDR3 contains 13 residues. Looked up from germline, CDR1 is MGHRA and CDR2 is YSYEKL. The DNA for the CDR3 is TGCGCCAGCAGCCCCCCCCTCGGGACTGAAGCTTTCTTT. Residues: CASSPPLGTEAFF.

The rearrangement uses TRBV7-9 and TRBJ2-5, with no clear D. In germline, CDR1 is SEHNR, CDR2 FQNEAQ (reference sequence). Between the trimmed V and J ends, which lost 5 bases and 6 bases, there was a span of 16 bases. This CDR3 contains 14 residues. CDR3: CASSPQAPAKTQYF. The CDR3, as DNA: TGTGCCAGCAGCCCCCAGGCCCCGGCCAAGACCCAGTACTTC.

This clone was picked up one time. This rearrangement joins TRBV7-9 to TRBJ1-1; D gene unclear. Trimming left V 5 bases short and J 1 base short, with 8 bases between. Germline V gene sequence: CDR1 SEHNR, CDR2 FQNEAQ (reference sequence). This CDR3 is built from 13 residues. CDR3: CASSDPGNTEAFF. The CDR3 DNA is TGTGCCAGCAGCGATCCAGGGAACACTGAAGCTTTCTTT.

The gene calls are TRBV9 and TRBJ1-2; 8 bases match TRBD1. Germline loops: CDR1 SGDLS, CDR2 YYNGEE. This CDR3 has 13 amino acids. V lost 3 bases and J lost 7; bases outside the gene matches: 5. CDR3 loop: CASSAGQGGGYTF. CDR3 in DNA: TGTGCCAGCAGCGCAGGACAGGGTGGTGGCTACACCTTC.

The V call is TRBV9, the J call TRBJ2-1; D might be TRBD2 (6 bases). V lost 2 bases to trimming and J lost 8 bases, with 14 bases between them. The V gene's germline CDR1 is SGDLS and CDR2 YYNGEE. This CDR3 has 14 residues. The CDR3 spells CASSVLTSRDEQFF. The DNA of the CDR3 is TGTGCCAGCAGCGTCCTGACTAGTAGGGATGAGCAGTTCTTC.

The rearrangement uses TRBV4-1 and TRBJ2-7; 10 bases match TRBD1. After removal of 3 bases from V and 6 bases from J, the junction contained 8 bases not matched to a gene. The germline gives CDR1 MGHRA, CDR2 YSYEKL. The CDR3 has 15 residues. CDR3 protein: CASSQAGQGFVEQYF. The DNA of the CDR3 is TGCGCCAGCAGCCAGGCGGGACAGGGGTTCGTCGAGCAGTACTTC.

This clone was counted only a few times. The genes are TRBV7-2 and TRBJ2-3; 12 nucleotides align to TRBD2. Germline CDR1 and CDR2: SGHTA and FQGNSA. J was trimmed by 3 bases and V by 5 bases; bases with no gene match: 3. The CDR3 totals 15 residues. The CDR3 DNA reads as TGTGCCAGCAGCCAGGGACTAGCGGGTACAGATACGCAGTATTTT. This encodes CASSQGLAGTDTQYF.

V usage is TRBV10-3 and J usage is TRBJ2-5, with 9 bases fitting TRBD2. This CDR3 contains 13 residues. The J segment lost 4 bases and the V segment lost 5 bases, leaving 2 bases of the junction unmatched. The V gene's germline CDR1 is ENHRY and CDR2 SYGVKD. This CDR3 reads CAISNSGGETQYF. In DNA, the CDR3 is TGTGCCATCAGTAATAGCGGGGGAGAGACCCAGTACTTC.

This sequence joins TRBV5-3 and TRBJ1-2; 7 nucleotides agree with TRBD1. TRBV5-3 is an ORF for which the function is uncertain. The CDR3 sequence is 14 residues long. V was clipped by 3 bases and J by 4 bases; unmatched bases: 6. CDR3 in amino acids: CARSSTGDSYGYTF. The DNA of the CDR3 is TGTGCCAGAAGCTCTACAGGGGACTCCTATGGCTACACCTTC.

This chain links TRBV29-1 with TRBJ2-1; D remains unclear. The CDR3 consists of 11 residues. CDR1 SQVTM and CDR2 ANQGSEA come from the germline V gene. The ends were cut back, 5 bases at V and 7 bases at J, with 9 bases in the middle. CDR3 DNA sequence: TGCAGCGTTCGCCCCGCGAATGAGCAGTTCTTC. This sequence encodes CSVRPANEQFF.

The V gene is TRBV5-4, the J gene TRBJ1-1, with a tentative D call TRBD1 (5 bases). Trimming removed 4 bases at V and 3 bases at J, with 10 bases between. Germline V gene sequence: CDR1 SGHNT, CDR2 YYREEE (reference sequence). This CDR3 spans 13 amino acids. CDR3 amino acids: CASSPIGDTEAFF. The CDR3 region has the DNA TGTGCCAGCAGCCCGATAGGGGACACTGAAGCTTTCTTT.

This clone was seen only once. The genes are TRBV27 and TRBJ2-1, with D perhaps matching TRBD1 or TRBD2 (5 bases each). The CDR3 length is 14 residues. Trimming took 2 bases from V and 2 from J, leaving 7 bases between them. In germline, CDR1 is MNHEY, CDR2 SMNVEV (reference sequence). This chain's CDR3 is CASSLRGPYNEQFF. DNA for the CDR3: TGTGCCAGCAGTTTAAGGGGACCCTACAATGAGCAGTTCTTC.